These 15 T cell receptor beta chains share one sample of origin, sequenced in a study of T cells in Graves' hyperthyroidism and ophthalmopathy. Amplification targeted TCR beta CDR3 regions from RNA transcripts. The study used the HTBI primer set for a first-round RT-PCR of the TCR CDR3. From the multiplex PCR reads, TCRdb called clonotypes with MiXCR, one entry per CDR3 protein. In the table there are 500,000 to 800,000 distinct CDR3 sequences, 40% to 55% of which are singletons. The specimen sequenced was peripheral blood or thyroid tissue (not recorded which). The receptors here all came from an adult man with Graves' disease, either hyperthyroidism or ophthalmopathy (not recorded which).

This clonotype came up a few times. The gene calls are TRBV7-9 and TRBJ1-1; D is ambiguous. CDR3 length equals 14 residues. CDR1 is SEHNR, CDR2 FQNEAQ, per germline (reference sequence). V dropped 6 bases and J dropped 0 bases, with 11 bases sitting between them. The CDR3 DNA reads TGTGCCAGCAGACGACCCCCTTTGAACACTGAAGCTTTCTTT. Amino acid sequence: CASRRPPLNTEAFF.

The rearrangement joins TRBV19 to TRBJ2-7; TRBD2 matches at 10 bases. The J segment lost 10 bases and the V segment lost 0 bases, leaving 3 bases of the junction unmatched. The CDR3 length is 13 residues. Germline V lookup: CDR1 LNHDA, CDR2 SQIVND (reference sequence). The CDR3 loop is CASSIDQLAGQYF. The DNA for the CDR3 is TGTGCCAGTAGTATAGATCAACTAGCGGGACAGTACTTC.

The V call is TRBV29-1, the J call TRBJ1-2; perhaps TRBD1 as D (5 bases). CDR1 SQVTM and CDR2 ANQGSEA come from the germline V gene. This CDR3 spans 12 amino acids. The V end was cut by 8 bases, the J end by 3 bases, with 13 bases between. CDR3 DNA sequence: TGCAGCCTAACCGGGACGGACTATGGCTACACCTTC. Translated, it gives CSLTGTDYGYTF.

Concerning this clonotype itself: A much more abundant neighbour one base away suggests this may be a read error. This rearrangement joins TRBV12-3 or TRBV12-4 to TRBJ1-4; the D gene is possibly TRBD1 (5 bases). Deletions cut 5 bases from V and 8 bases from J, with 18 bases between. The CDR3 length is 15 residues. The CDR3 sequence: CASSLSGRGTEKLFF. In DNA form, the CDR3 reads TGTGCCAGCAGTCTCTCGGGACGGGGAACAGAAAAACTGTTTTTT.

The chain recombines TRBV4-2 with TRBJ1-5; D is uncertain. The V gene lost 1 base and the J gene lost 2 bases, with 9 bases spanning the gap. This CDR3 spans 15 amino acids. In germline, CDR1 is LGHNA, CDR2 YNFKEQ. The CDR3 is CASSQVANRNQPQHF. Here the CDR3 DNA reads TGTGCCAGCAGCCAAGTTGCCAACCGCAATCAGCCCCAGCATTTT.

This chain links TRBV7-2 with TRBJ2-5; D may be TRBD1 or TRBD2 (5 bases each). V was cut by 9 bases and J by 2 bases, with 19 bases left in between. The CDR3 length is 15 residues. Germline V gene sequence: CDR1 SGHTA, CDR2 FQGNSA. The CDR3: CASSRDLGHQETQYF. The CDR3 nucleotides read TGTGCCAGTTCCAGGGACCTAGGGCATCAAGAGACCCAGTACTTC.

The chain recombines TRBV7-4 with TRBJ1-2; 8 nucleotides line up with TRBD1. There are 14 residues in the CDR3. The ends lost 6 bases at V and 13 bases at J; junction bases unmatched: 16. Germline values: CDR1 SGHVT, CDR2 SQSDAQ. CDR3 coding DNA: TGTGCCAGCAGTCTACTTTCAGGGGGCATAGGTAGCACCTTC. Amino acid sequence: CASSLLSGGIGSTF.

This CDR3 reads CASSTLFGNEKLFF. The CDR3 nucleotides read TGTGCCAGTAGTACCCTCTTCGGGAATGAAAAACTGTTTTTT. V and J are TRBV7-9 and TRBJ1-4; D ambiguous. Trimming removed 9 bases at V and 5 bases at J, with 16 bases between. This CDR3 comprises 14 residues. Germline CDR1 reads SEHNR; CDR2 reads FQNEAQ (reference sequence).

The rearrangement joins TRBV7-3 to TRBJ2-5, with 8 bases fitting TRBD1. The CDR3 length is 15 residues. J gave up 1 base and V 5 bases, and 6 bases lay outside the gene matches. CDR1 and CDR2 (germline): SGHTA, FQGTGA. The CDR3 is CASSPGQGIQETQYF. The CDR3 nucleotides are TGTGCCAGCAGCCCCGGACAGGGAATCCAAGAGACCCAGTACTTC.

Many counts were recorded for this clonotype. The chain joins TRBV7-2 to TRBJ2-7; D is uncertain. Germline V gene data show CDR1 as SGHTA and CDR2 as FQGNSA. The length of the CDR3 is 14 residues. V was trimmed by 2 bases and J by 6 bases, leaving 14 bases between them. The CDR3 DNA reads as TGTGCCAGCAGCTTACTCCCGCCGGCTGGCGAGCAGTACTTC. As protein: CASSLLPPAGEQYF.

About this clonotype itself: Since a much larger clone is just one base distant, this may be a read error. This chain joins TRBV24-1 and TRBJ1-2; D may be TRBD1 (6 bases). The CDR3 has 17 amino acids. Trimming cost V 6 bases and J 4 bases, with 23 bases left between them. Germline V gene lookup returns CDR1 KGHDR and CDR2 SFDVKD. The CDR3, as DNA: TGTGCCACCAGTAATTCGGGACAACAGGGATTGGGCTATGGCTACACCTTC. Translation: CATSNSGQQGLGYGYTF.

Details on this clonotype: Relative to the germline gene, one junction end is altered; a read error may explain this. In DNA, the CDR3 is TGCAGTTACGTGGGCTCCCATAATTCACCCCTCCACTTT. Translated: CSYVGSHNSPLHF. This rearrangement joins TRBV20-1 to TRBJ1-6; D is undetermined. The V gene's germline CDR1 is DFQATT and CDR2 SNEGSKA (reference sequence). This CDR3 is 13 amino acids long.

The CDR3 nucleotides read TGTGCCAGCAGTGAAGTATCAGGGCAGGATGAAGCTTTCTTT. Translated: CASSEVSGQDEAFF. This chain connects TRBV25-1 to TRBJ1-1; tentatively, D is TRBD1 (5 bases). Germline CDR1 is MGHDK and CDR2 is SYGVNS. V lost 2 bases and J 7 bases, leaving 14 bases between the germline ends. CDR3 length: 14 residues.

V is TRBV6-1 and J is TRBJ1-2; D may be TRBD1 (6 bases). The V gene's germline CDR1 is MNHNS and CDR2 SASEGT. Trimming stripped 8 bases from V and 5 bases from J, with 18 bases between. The CDR3 is 14 residues long. CDR3 amino acids: CASRERGGPYGYTF. For the CDR3, the DNA is TGTGCCAGCCGCGAACGGGGGGGCCCATATGGCTACACCTTC.

The chain is built from TRBV19 and TRBJ1-5; 9 bases are shared with TRBD1. The germline gives CDR1 LNHDA, CDR2 SQIVND (reference sequence). With V trimmed by 5 bases and J by 1 base, 12 bases remained unmatched. This CDR3 region has 18 residues. This chain's CDR3 is CASSSRDNRGLSNQPQHF. Here the CDR3 DNA reads TGTGCCAGTAGTTCCCGGGATAACAGGGGGCTGAGCAATCAGCCCCAGCATTTT. The entire variable domain, with the rest obtained from reference TRBV19 and TRBJ1-5, is as follows: DGGITQSPKYLFRKEGQNVTLSCEQNLNHDAMYWYRQDPGQGLRLIYYSQIVNDFQKGDIAEGYSVSREKKESFPLTVTSAQKNPTAFYLCASSSRDNRGLSNQPQHFGDGTRLSIL.